Following are 17 T cell receptor beta chains from one sample sequenced in a study of identical twins. TCRdb ran MiXCR on the 5' RACE reads and lists one entry per CDR3 protein. Of 1,800,000 or so distinct CDR3 sequences detected, around 33% appear once; the ten largest clones hold about 0.25%. The sequenced sample was cord blood. Every receptor here comes from a newborn girl in good health.

This CDR3 reads CASSMTATSVTYNEQYF. The CDR3 DNA sequence: TGTGCCAGCAGTATGACAGCTACTAGCGTTACCTACAATGAGCAGTACTTC. The chain links TRBV27 to TRBJ2-7; 7 bases match TRBD2. Trimming cost V 5 bases and J 7 bases; bases outside gene matches: 20. Looked up from germline, CDR1 is MNHEY and CDR2 is SMNVEV (reference sequence). CDR3 size: 17 residues.

This clonotype turned up a few times. The V and J genes are TRBV5-1 and TRBJ1-2; no firm D call. CDR3 length: 13 amino acids. Germline CDR1 is SGHRS and CDR2 is YFSETQ. V lost 5 bases and J lost 2, with 10 bases in between. The CDR3 loop is CASREGGNYGYTF. The DNA for the CDR3 is TGCGCCAGCAGGGAAGGCGGCAACTATGGCTACACCTTC.

V gene TRBV7-2 combines with J gene TRBJ2-4, with TRBD1 identical over 9 bases. V was clipped by 1 base and J by 6 bases; unmatched bases: 4. This CDR3 region has 15 residues. CDR1 and CDR2 (germline): SGHTA, FQGNSA. The CDR3 loop is CASSLGTGVGNIQYF. The CDR3, as DNA: TGTGCCAGCAGCTTAGGGACAGGGGTGGGAAACATTCAGTACTTC.

The chain is built from TRBV20-1 and TRBJ1-2; 10 bases line up with TRBD1. From germline, CDR1 is DFQATT and CDR2 SNEGSKA (reference sequence). After removal of 0 bases from V and 6 bases from J, the junction contained 10 bases not matched to a gene. The CDR3 contains 16 residues. CDR3 in DNA: TGCAGTGCTAGAGATCAGGGACAGGGGCTGGTGGATGGCTACACCTTC. Translated, it gives CSARDQGQGLVDGYTF.

The rearrangement links TRBV27 to TRBJ2-5; D may be TRBD2 (5 bases). CDR3 length equals 14 residues. Trimming pared 4 bases from V and 11 bases from J, leaving 20 bases between. Germline CDR1 reads MNHEY; CDR2 reads SMNVEV (reference sequence). The CDR3 DNA reads TGTGCCAGCAGTTCGTTAGCGTCTAACAATGAGCAGTACTTC. The encoded protein is CASSSLASNNEQYF.

The chain recombines TRBV12-3 or TRBV12-4 with TRBJ1-2, with D uncertain. V lost 0 bases and J 4 bases, leaving 12 bases between the germline ends. The CDR3 length is 15 residues. CDR3 nucleotides: TGTGCCAGCAGTTTAGCGCTAATGTCAGCCTATGGCTACACCTTC. As protein: CASSLALMSAYGYTF.

The chain employs TRBV27 and TRBJ1-5; 9 bases match TRBD1. Germline lookup yields CDR1 MNHEY and CDR2 SMNVEV (reference sequence). The CDR3 runs to 15 residues. With 6 bases clipped from V and 4 bases from J, the junction kept 7 bases outside the gene matches. CDR3 protein: CASRLGTGRNQPQHF. The CDR3 DNA follows: TGTGCCAGCAGACTCGGGACAGGGCGAAATCAGCCCCAGCATTTT.

This chain links TRBV6-5 with TRBJ2-7; 7 bases fit TRBD2. This CDR3 spans 15 amino acids. With 6 bases clipped from V and 4 bases from J, the junction kept 12 bases outside the gene matches. Germline V gene sequence: CDR1 MNHEY, CDR2 SVGAGI. The chain's CDR3 is CASSPSSSGQYEQYF. CDR3 DNA: TGTGCCAGCAGCCCGTCCTCTAGCGGCCAGTACGAGCAGTACTTC.

The V and J genes are TRBV28 and TRBJ1-4; D unresolved. The CDR3 loop spans 12 amino acids. Germline CDR1 is MDHEN and CDR2 is SYDVKM. V lost 4 bases and J 7 bases, leaving 7 bases between the germline ends. The CDR3 nucleotides are TGTGCCAGCAGTTCCAATATTGAAAAACTGTTTTTT. Amino acids: CASSSNIEKLFF.

In regard to this clonotype: A read error may produce the germline difference seen at one junction end. The rearrangement joins TRBV25-1 to TRBJ1-2; the match to TRBD1 covers 10 bases. Germline loops: CDR1 MGHDK, CDR2 SYGVNS. The CDR3 contains 15 residues. CDR3 loop: CASSRAGTGVYGCTF. CDR3 DNA sequence: TGTGCCAGCAGCCGAGCCGGGACAGGGGTCTATGGCTGCACCTTC.

This chain connects TRBV4-1 to TRBJ1-2, with D uncertain. CDR3 size: 14 residues. Trimming pared 1 base from V and 4 bases from J, leaving 10 bases between. CDR1 MGHRA and CDR2 YSYEKL come from the germline V gene. Here the CDR3 DNA reads TGCGCCAGCAGCCAAGGGACGGCTATCTATGGCTACACCTTC. Protein sequence: CASSQGTAIYGYTF.

The chain joins TRBV28 to TRBJ2-2, with TRBD1 matching 7 bases. CDR1 and CDR2 (germline): MDHEN, SYDVKM. This CDR3 contains 17 residues. The ends lost 3 bases at V and 5 bases at J; junction bases unmatched: 12. In DNA form, the CDR3 reads TGTGCCAGCAGTTTTGGGACGACAGGGAGAGGTACCGGGGAGCTGTTTTTT. Encoded protein: CASSFGTTGRGTGELFF.

This clonotype turned up a few times. V usage is TRBV20-1 and J usage is TRBJ2-7, with D perhaps matching TRBD2 (6 bases). Germline V lookup: CDR1 DFQATT, CDR2 SNEGSKA (reference sequence). CDR3 length: 15 residues. With 6 bases removed from V and 6 bases from J, the gap between germline ends came to 24 bases. In nucleotides, the CDR3 is TGCAGTGCCTTCGGGGCGGGGACGGCCGCCTCCGAGCAGTACTTC. The encoded protein is CSAFGAGTAASEQYF.

This clonotype turned up a few times. This chain joins TRBV20-1 and TRBJ2-7; D may be TRBD2 (6 bases). CDR1 is DFQATT, CDR2 SNEGSKA, per germline (reference sequence). The CDR3 is 17 residues long. Trimming shortened V by 0 bases and J by 2 bases, and 20 bases separated the two germline ends. The DNA of the CDR3 is TGCAGTGCTAGAGATTTCTTCCGGGCGGGGACCGCCTACGAGCAGTACTTC. Translation: CSARDFFRAGTAYEQYF.

In this sample, this clonotype turned up a few times. The chain is built from TRBV2 and TRBJ2-3; maybe TRBD1 (5 bases). This CDR3 region has 13 residues. In germline, CDR1 is SNHLY, CDR2 FYNNEI. Trimming took 3 bases from V and 5 from J, leaving 9 bases between them. The CDR3 sequence: CASSDQGRDTQYF. CDR3 DNA sequence: TGTGCCAGCAGTGACCAGGGTCGAGATACGCAGTATTTT.

To note about this clonotype: A clone one base away is much larger, so this may be a read error. This chain uses TRBV12-3 or TRBV12-4 with TRBJ2-7; 11 bases line up with TRBD2. This CDR3 contains 13 residues. The J segment lost 4 bases and the V segment lost 6 bases, leaving 2 bases of the junction unmatched. CDR3 protein: CASRIAGGYEQYF. In DNA form, the CDR3 reads TGTGCCAGCAGAATAGCGGGAGGGTACGAGCAGTACTTC.

This chain uses TRBV30 with TRBJ1-4; D call uncertain. Germline CDR1 reads GTSNPN; CDR2 reads SVGIG (reference sequence). Trimming cost V 1 base and J 0 bases, with 3 bases left between them. The CDR3 is 13 residues long. CDR3 in DNA: TGTGCCTGGAGTGCAGCAACTAATGAAAAACTGTTTTTT. Protein sequence: CAWSAATNEKLFF.